Listed here are 18 T cell receptor beta chains from one sample, sequenced in a study of Ad26.COV2.S vaccination and SARS-CoV-2 variants. The table came from immunoSEQ multiplex PCR; TCRdb's copy has only in-frame clones and leaves some out. The sample has 350,000 to 500,000 clones; less than 95% are singletons. Sample treatment: 15 to 20 received Ad26.COV2.S at low or high dose, single or two shots; about 5 received placebo; per-sample allocation not given. At day 63 after the first vaccine or placebo injection, samples were drawn. The specimen comprised peripheral blood, sampled in a trial of Ad26.COV2.S vaccine versus placebo. Receptor source: a person between 18 and 65 years old who received the Ad26.COV2.S COVID-19 vaccine or a placebo.

This sequence joins TRBV5-1 and TRBJ2-1, with 8 bases identical to TRBD1. The V and J ends lost 4 bases and 8 bases, in that order; junction bases with no gene match: 5. Germline V gene lookup returns CDR1 SGHRS and CDR2 YFSETQ. This CDR3 has 13 amino acids. CDR3 protein: CASSHDRGDEQFF. DNA of the CDR3: TGCGCCAGCAGCCACGACAGGGGCGATGAGCAGTTCTTC.

V and J are TRBV9 and TRBJ2-5, with TRBD1 identical over 9 bases. Germline loops: CDR1 SGDLS, CDR2 YYNGEE. CDR3 length equals 18 residues. After removal of 4 bases from V and 1 base from J, the junction contained 14 bases not matched to a gene. CDR3 nucleotide sequence: TGTGCCAGCAGCCCAAACGTCGGACAGGGGTTGGTCCAAGAGACCCAGTACTTC. It encodes CASSPNVGQGLVQETQYF.

The chain is built from TRBV6-2 or TRBV6-3 and TRBJ2-1, with 7 bases identical to TRBD2. CDR1 MNHEY and CDR2 SVGEGT come from the germline V gene. The CDR3 is 12 amino acids. After removal of 6 bases from V and 10 bases from J, the junction contained 6 bases not matched to a gene. The CDR3 reads CASSRGVGEQFF. Written as DNA, the CDR3 is TGTGCCAGCAGCCGGGGGGTCGGGGAGCAGTTCTTC.

In DNA form, the CDR3 reads TGTGCCAGCAGCCCGGACGGCTATGGCTACACCTTC. Translation: CASSPDGYGYTF. The chain combines TRBV5-4 with TRBJ1-2; D remains unclear. Germline CDR1 reads SGHNT; CDR2 reads YYREEE (reference sequence). Trimming cost V 4 bases and J 4 bases, with 8 bases left between them. The CDR3 is made up of 12 amino acids.

This chain joins TRBV6-2 or TRBV6-3 and TRBJ1-5; TRBD1 agrees at 9 bases. The CDR3 extends over 16 amino acids. Germline CDR1 reads MNHEY; CDR2 reads SVGEGT. With V trimmed by 5 bases and J by 3 bases, 8 bases remained unmatched. CDR3 sequence reads: CASSDRTGALNQPQHF. CDR3 DNA sequence: TGTGCCAGCAGTGACCGGACAGGGGCCCTCAATCAGCCCCAGCATTTT.

The V call is TRBV29-1, the J call TRBJ1-1, with 8 bases lining up with TRBD1. CDR3 length equals 13 residues. V lost 2 bases, J lost 4 bases, and 3 bases stayed unmatched. The germline V gene encodes CDR1 SQVTM and CDR2 ANQGSEA. CDR3 sequence (DNA): TGCAGCGTTGAAAGAGACAGGGGCACTGAAGCTTTCTTT. This gives the protein CSVERDRGTEAFF.

CDR3 coding DNA: TGTGCCAGCAGCCAATGGAGTTCTAACTATGGCTACACCTTC. As protein: CASSQWSSNYGYTF. This sequence joins TRBV3-1 (or the pseudogene TRBV3-2) and TRBJ1-2; D not resolved. Trimming pared 2 bases from V and 0 bases from J, leaving 7 bases between. Per the germline V gene, CDR1 is LGHDT and CDR2 is YNNKEL (reference sequence). This CDR3 has 14 amino acids.

In its sample, this clone was seen once. The CDR3 reads CASSWGDRVSSGTQYF. The CDR3 DNA follows: TGTGCCAGCAGTTGGGGGGACAGGGTCAGTTCGGGTACGCAGTATTTT. This sequence joins TRBV7-8 and TRBJ2-3; TRBD1 aligns across 9 bases. The CDR3 is made up of 16 amino acids. V shed 6 bases, J shed 8 bases, and the junction held 15 bases outside the gene matches. Germline V gene lookup returns CDR1 SGHVS and CDR2 FQNEAQ.

The J gene is TRBJ2-2, the V gene TRBV3-1 (or the pseudogene TRBV3-2); 13 bases fit TRBD2. Germline CDR1 and CDR2: LGHDT and YNNKEL (reference sequence). The trim removed 0 bases at V and 5 bases at J, leaving 6 bases unmatched. The CDR3 contains 18 residues. CDR3 sequence reads: CASSQDRGLAGQTGELFF. The CDR3 DNA follows: TGTGCCAGCAGCCAAGATCGGGGACTAGCGGGACAGACCGGGGAGCTGTTTTTT.

The chain employs TRBV6-2 or TRBV6-3 and TRBJ1-5, with D uncertain. The germline V gene encodes CDR1 MNHEY and CDR2 SVGEGT. V was cut by 5 bases and J by 5 bases, with 10 bases left in between. This CDR3 region has 13 residues. CDR3 in DNA: TGTGCCAGCAGTCTGTCGAGGCATCAGCCCCAGCATTTT. As protein: CASSLSRHQPQHF.

V gene TRBV5-1 combines with J gene TRBJ2-3; 13 nucleotides line up with TRBD2. The trim removed 6 bases at V and 5 bases at J, leaving 3 bases unmatched. Germline V gene data show CDR1 as SGHRS and CDR2 as YFSETQ. The CDR3 has 14 amino acids. The CDR3 sequence: CASTGLAGEDTQYF. Here the CDR3 DNA reads TGCGCCAGCACTGGACTAGCGGGAGAAGATACGCAGTATTTT. The whole variable domain, filled in from reference TRBV5-1 and TRBJ2-3, reads KAGVTQTPRYLIKTRGQQVTLSCSPISGHRSVSWYQQTPGQGLQFLFEYFSETQRNKGNFPGRFSGRQFSNSRSEMNVSTLELGDSALYLCASTGLAGEDTQYFGPGTRLTVL.

The J gene is TRBJ2-1, the V gene TRBV7-8, with TRBD2 matching over 8 bases. The CDR3 has 16 residues. Germline V gene lookup returns CDR1 SGHVS and CDR2 FQNEAQ. With 5 bases clipped from V and 0 bases from J, the junction kept 6 bases outside the gene matches. The CDR3 loop is CASSALGTSSYNEQFF. In DNA form, the CDR3 reads TGTGCCAGCAGCGCGCTCGGGACTAGCTCCTACAATGAGCAGTTCTTC.

The chain joins TRBV29-1 to TRBJ1-4; D call uncertain. The CDR3 is 12 amino acids. Germline V gene data show CDR1 as SQVTM and CDR2 as ANQGSEA. The V end lost 4 bases, the J end lost 2 bases, and 5 bases lay between the germline ends. CDR3 sequence: CSVGATNEKLFF. For the CDR3, the DNA is TGCAGCGTTGGCGCCACTAATGAAAAACTGTTTTTT.

V usage is TRBV3-1 (or the pseudogene TRBV3-2) and J usage is TRBJ1-2; a weak D match, TRBD1 (5 bases). Between the trimmed V and J ends, which lost 4 bases and 7 bases, there was a span of 16 bases. CDR1 LGHDT and CDR2 YNNKEL come from the germline V gene (reference sequence). This CDR3 has 14 residues. Here the CDR3 DNA reads TGTGCCAGCAGCCCTCCACCAGGGTTACTTGGCTACACCTTC. Amino acids: CASSPPPGLLGYTF.

This clone showed up just a few times. The chain uses TRBV5-8 and TRBJ1-3, with D uncertain. CDR3 size: 15 residues. V dropped 1 base and J dropped 4 bases, with 12 bases sitting between them. Germline assignment: CDR1 SGHTS and CDR2 YDEGEE. CDR3 protein: CASSLSPVGGNTIYF. The CDR3 DNA follows: TGTGCCAGCAGCTTGAGTCCCGTGGGGGGAAACACCATATATTTT.

The chain links TRBV9 to TRBJ2-1, with a possible D match to TRBD2 (7 bases). The V end lost 4 bases, the J end lost 7 bases, and 18 bases lay between the germline ends. The CDR3 consists of 15 residues. From germline, CDR1 is SGDLS and CDR2 YYNGEE. This chain's CDR3 is CASSPRWGGWNEQFF. CDR3 coding DNA: TGTGCCAGCAGCCCCCGGTGGGGGGGCTGGAATGAGCAGTTCTTC.

In DNA form, the CDR3 reads TGTGCCAGCAGCCAAGACCTAGCGGGAGGATTAACCGAGCAGTACTTC. This encodes CASSQDLAGGLTEQYF. This chain connects TRBV3-1 (or the pseudogene TRBV3-2) to TRBJ2-7, with 11 bases that match TRBD2. J was trimmed by 6 bases and V by 0 bases; bases with no gene match: 7. Germline assignment: CDR1 LGHDT and CDR2 YNNKEL (reference sequence). The CDR3 is 16 amino acids.

The chain employs TRBV6-6 and TRBJ2-7, with D perhaps matching TRBD1 (6 bases). Trimming took off 6 bases at V and 2 bases at J, with 11 bases between the two ends. This CDR3 region has 13 residues. Germline lookup yields CDR1 MNHNY and CDR2 SVGAGI (reference sequence). The CDR3 reads CASSYRDPYEQYF. CDR3 DNA: TGTGCCAGCAGCTACAGGGATCCCTACGAGCAGTACTTC.